The 9 T cell receptor beta chains listed next were all sequenced from one sample in a study of blood T cell repertoires in COVID-19. Only in-frame clones appear in the TCRdb table, and some are missing; sequencing was by immunoSEQ multiplex PCR. The sample lists about 320,000 clones, around nine tenths occurring once. The source material was PBMCs or T cells enriched from blood (not recorded which). These receptors were collected from a man in his fifties or sixties who had recovered from COVID-19.

The genes are TRBV23-1 and TRBJ1-5; 7 bases are a match to TRBD1. TRBV23-1 carries the ORF label, with uncertain function. CDR3 size: 16 residues. V dropped 1 base and J dropped 0; count of bases not matched to a gene: 3. CDR3 sequence: CASSQWGQNSNQPQHF. The CDR3 bases are TGCGCCAGCAGTCAATGGGGACAGAATAGCAATCAGCCCCAGCATTTT.

J is TRBJ2-7 and V is TRBV6-5; perhaps TRBD1 as D (5 bases). The CDR3 totals 14 residues. Germline V gives CDR1 MNHEY, CDR2 SVGAGI. The V end was cut by 8 bases, the J end by 2 bases, with 16 bases between. The CDR3: CASSNTGPPYEQYF. As DNA, the CDR3 is TGTGCCAGCTCTAACACAGGTCCCCCCTACGAGCAGTACTTC.

The chain carries TRBV5-1 and TRBJ2-1; 11 nucleotides match TRBD2. The V and J ends lost 3 bases and 6 bases, in that order; junction bases with no gene match: 5. The CDR3 extends over 15 amino acids. Germline assignment: CDR1 SGHRS and CDR2 YFSETQ. Here the CDR3 reads CASSSGLAEINEQFF. The CDR3 DNA is TGCGCCAGCAGCTCGGGACTAGCGGAGATCAATGAGCAGTTCTTC.

V gene TRBV30 combines with J gene TRBJ2-5; maybe TRBD1 (5 bases). From germline, CDR1 is GTSNPN and CDR2 SVGIG (reference sequence). The germline V and J ends were trimmed by 2 bases and 3 bases, with 7 bases remaining between them. The CDR3 is 12 residues long. CDR3 coding DNA: TGTGCCTGGAGTTCCAGGGAAGAGACCCAGTACTTC. Residues: CAWSSREETQYF. The full variable domain, with the rest looked up from reference TRBV30 and TRBJ2-5, is SQTIHQWPATLVQPVGSPLSLECTVEGTSNPNLYWYRQAAGRGLQLLFYSVGIGQISSEVPQNLSASRPQDRQFILSSKKLLLSDSGFYLCAWSSREETQYFGPGTRLLVL.

The genes are TRBV5-1 and TRBJ1-2; 8 bases map to TRBD1. The V gene end was trimmed by 3 bases and the J gene end by 5 bases; junction bases not matched to a gene: 9. Germline loops: CDR1 SGHRS, CDR2 YFSETQ. The CDR3 contains 15 residues. CDR3 residues: CASSWSSGGAYGYTF. CDR3 in DNA: TGCGCCAGCAGCTGGTCCTCAGGGGGCGCGTATGGCTACACCTTC.

V and J are TRBV6-4 and TRBJ2-7; 8 bases fit TRBD1. CDR1 is MRHNA and CDR2 is SNTAGT in the germline V gene. The CDR3 is 14 residues long. With V trimmed by 6 bases and J by 0 bases, 4 bases remained unmatched. This CDR3 reads CASSPDRASYEQYF. CDR3 in DNA: TGTGCCAGCAGCCCGGACAGGGCCTCCTACGAGCAGTACTTC.

This clone is a singleton in its sample. The chain couples TRBV6-5 to TRBJ2-7; 9 bases fit TRBD1. Germline V gives CDR1 MNHEY, CDR2 SVGAGI. CDR3 length: 13 residues. J was trimmed by 8 bases and V by 5 bases; bases with no gene match: 7. CDR3 in amino acids: CASSIQTGGKQYF. The CDR3 bases are TGTGCCAGCAGTATTCAAACAGGGGGCAAGCAGTACTTC.

The chain couples TRBV5-5 to TRBJ2-7, with 8 bases matching TRBD1. This CDR3 is built from 15 residues. Germline V gene lookup returns CDR1 SGHKS and CDR2 YYEKEE (reference sequence). J was trimmed by 6 bases and V by 5 bases; bases with no gene match: 13. The chain's CDR3 is CASRTMQGAALEQYF. In nucleotides, the CDR3 is TGTGCCAGCAGGACTATGCAGGGGGCCGCCCTCGAGCAGTACTTC.

CDR3 nucleotides: TGTGCCATCACCCCTGGGTTAGCGGGAGTCAACGAGCAGTACTTC. It specifies CAITPGLAGVNEQYF. This chain connects TRBV10-3 to TRBJ2-7; 9 bases align to TRBD2. From germline, CDR1 is ENHRY and CDR2 SYGVKD. The CDR3 has 15 amino acids. Germline trimming cut 7 bases from V and 5 bases from J; bases unmatched to any gene: 12.